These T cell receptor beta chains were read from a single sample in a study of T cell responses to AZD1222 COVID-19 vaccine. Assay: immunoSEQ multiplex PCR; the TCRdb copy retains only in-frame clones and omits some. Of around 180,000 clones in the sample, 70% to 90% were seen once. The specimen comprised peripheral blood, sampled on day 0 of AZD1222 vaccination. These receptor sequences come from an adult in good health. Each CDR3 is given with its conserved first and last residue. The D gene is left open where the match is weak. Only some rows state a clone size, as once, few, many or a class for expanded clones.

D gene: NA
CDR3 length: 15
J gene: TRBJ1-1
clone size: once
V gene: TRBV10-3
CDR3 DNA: TGTGCCATCAGTGATCTACAGGGACCTAACACTGAAGCTTTCTTT
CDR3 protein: CAISDLQGPNTEAFF

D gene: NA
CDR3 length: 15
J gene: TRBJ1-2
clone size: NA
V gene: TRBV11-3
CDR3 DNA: TGTGCCAGCAGTTCGTACTTAGTCCCGTTCTATGGCTACACCTTC
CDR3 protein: CASSSYLVPFYGYTF

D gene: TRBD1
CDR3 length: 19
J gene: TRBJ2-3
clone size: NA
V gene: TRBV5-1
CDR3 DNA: TGCGCCAGCAGCTTTCCCCTGGGACAGGGCGGTAAGCGCACAGATACGCAGTATTTT
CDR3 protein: CASSFPLGQGGKRTDTQYF

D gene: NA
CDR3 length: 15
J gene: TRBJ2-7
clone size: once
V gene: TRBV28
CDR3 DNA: TGTGCCAGCAGTTTATACGACAGCGCTGGGGAAGAGCAGTACTTC
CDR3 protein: CASSLYDSAGEEQYF

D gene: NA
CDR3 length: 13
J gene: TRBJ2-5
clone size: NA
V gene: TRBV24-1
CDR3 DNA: TGTGCCACCAGTGACGCCGGGCTAGAGACCCAGTACTTC
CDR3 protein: CATSDAGLETQYF

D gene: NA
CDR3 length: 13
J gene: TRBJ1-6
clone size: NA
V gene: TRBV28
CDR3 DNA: TGTGCCAGCAGTTTGCCAGGGGAATCACCCCTCCACTTT
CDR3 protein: CASSLPGESPLHF

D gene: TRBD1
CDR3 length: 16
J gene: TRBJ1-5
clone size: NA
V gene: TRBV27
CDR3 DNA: TGTGCCAGCAGGCTATCCCGGGACAGGGTTAATCAGCCCCAGCATTTT
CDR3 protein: CASRLSRDRVNQPQHF

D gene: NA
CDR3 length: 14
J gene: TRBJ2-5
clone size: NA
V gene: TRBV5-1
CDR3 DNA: TGCGCCAGCAGCTTGCAGGACAGCCAAGAGACCCAGTACTTC
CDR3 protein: CASSLQDSQETQYF

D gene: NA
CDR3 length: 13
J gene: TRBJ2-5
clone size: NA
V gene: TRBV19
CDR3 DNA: TGTGCCAGTAGTATAGACCCGCAAGAGACCCAGTACTTC
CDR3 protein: CASSIDPQETQYF

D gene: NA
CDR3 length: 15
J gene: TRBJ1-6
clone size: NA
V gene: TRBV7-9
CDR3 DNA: TGTGCCAGCACTAAGGGGAGCGGAGATAATTCACCCCTCCACTTT
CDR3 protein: CASTKGSGDNSPLHF

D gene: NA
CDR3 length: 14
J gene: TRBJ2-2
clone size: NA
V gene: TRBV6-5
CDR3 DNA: TGTGCCAGCGGAAGAAGGGCTGGGTCCGGGGAGCTGTTTTTT
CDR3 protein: CASGRRAGSGELFF

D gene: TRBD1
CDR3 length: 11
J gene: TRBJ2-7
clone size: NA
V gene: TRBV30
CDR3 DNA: TGTGCCTGGGACAGGGCCCACGAGCAGTACTTC
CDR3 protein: CAWDRAHEQYF

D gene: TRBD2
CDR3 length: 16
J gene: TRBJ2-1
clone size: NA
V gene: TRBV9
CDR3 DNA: TGTGCCAGCAGCGTAGAAGGTAGCGGGCCCTACAATGAGCAGTTCTTC
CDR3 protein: CASSVEGSGPYNEQFF

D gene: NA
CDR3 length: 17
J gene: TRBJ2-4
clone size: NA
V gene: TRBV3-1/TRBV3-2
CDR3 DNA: TGTGCCAGCAGCGACCGAGGGACCCATCTAGCCAAAAACATTCAGTACTTC
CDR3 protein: CASSDRGTHLAKNIQYF

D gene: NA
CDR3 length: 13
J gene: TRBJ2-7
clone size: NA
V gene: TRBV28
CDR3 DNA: TGTGCCAGCCGCATGGGCAGCATCTACGAGCAGTACTTC
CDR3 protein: CASRMGSIYEQYF

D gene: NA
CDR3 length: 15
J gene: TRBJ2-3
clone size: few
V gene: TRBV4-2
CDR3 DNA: TGTGCCAGCAGCCAAGAGTGGCTGAACACAGATACGCAGTATTTT
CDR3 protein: CASSQEWLNTDTQYF

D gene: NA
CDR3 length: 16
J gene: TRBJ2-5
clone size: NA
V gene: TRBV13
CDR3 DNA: TGTGCCAGCAGCCCCAGGCGGGGCGGGGCACAAGAGACCCAGTACTTC
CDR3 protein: CASSPRRGGAQETQYF

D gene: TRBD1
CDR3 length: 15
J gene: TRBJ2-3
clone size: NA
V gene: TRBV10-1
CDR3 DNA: TGCGCCAGCAGTGTCGCACAGGGGGTGCGAGATACGCAGTATTTT
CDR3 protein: CASSVAQGVRDTQYF

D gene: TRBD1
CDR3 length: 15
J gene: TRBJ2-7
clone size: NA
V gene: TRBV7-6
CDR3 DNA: TGTGCCAGCAGCTTATTGTGGGACAGGGTTGGCGAGCAGTACTTC
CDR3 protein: CASSLLWDRVGEQYF

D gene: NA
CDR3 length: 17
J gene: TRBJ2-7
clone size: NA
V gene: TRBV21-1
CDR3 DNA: TGTGCCAGCAGCAAAGCGCTTGGCGGTAGAAGCTCCTACGAGCAGTACTTC
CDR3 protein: CASSKALGGRSSYEQYF

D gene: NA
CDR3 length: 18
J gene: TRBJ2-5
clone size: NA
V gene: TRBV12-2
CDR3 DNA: TGTGCAAGTCGCTTAGATACGTGGAGCGGGGGCCATCAAGAGACCCAGTACTTC
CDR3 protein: CASRLDTWSGGHQETQYF

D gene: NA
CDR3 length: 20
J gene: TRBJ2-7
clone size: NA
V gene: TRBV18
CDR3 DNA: TGTGCCAGCTCACCCCTTCCGGATGTCCTCCCGCCTCAATTAACCTACGAGCAGTACTTC
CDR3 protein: CASSPLPDVLPPQLTYEQYF

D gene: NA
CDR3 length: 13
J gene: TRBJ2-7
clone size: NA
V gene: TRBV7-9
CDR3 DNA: TGTGCCAGCAGCCTAATCCCGGCCTACGAGCAGTACTTC
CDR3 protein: CASSLIPAYEQYF

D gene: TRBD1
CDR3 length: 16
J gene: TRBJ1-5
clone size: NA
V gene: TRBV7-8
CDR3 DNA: TGTGCCAGCAGCTTAGAGGGAGGGGGCGGCGGTCAGCCCCAGCATTTT
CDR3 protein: CASSLEGGGGGQPQHF

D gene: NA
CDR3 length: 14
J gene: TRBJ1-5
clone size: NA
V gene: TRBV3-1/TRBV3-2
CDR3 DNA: TGTGCCAGCAGCCAAGATTGGGGTTTTCAGCCCCAGCATTTT
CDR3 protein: CASSQDWGFQPQHF